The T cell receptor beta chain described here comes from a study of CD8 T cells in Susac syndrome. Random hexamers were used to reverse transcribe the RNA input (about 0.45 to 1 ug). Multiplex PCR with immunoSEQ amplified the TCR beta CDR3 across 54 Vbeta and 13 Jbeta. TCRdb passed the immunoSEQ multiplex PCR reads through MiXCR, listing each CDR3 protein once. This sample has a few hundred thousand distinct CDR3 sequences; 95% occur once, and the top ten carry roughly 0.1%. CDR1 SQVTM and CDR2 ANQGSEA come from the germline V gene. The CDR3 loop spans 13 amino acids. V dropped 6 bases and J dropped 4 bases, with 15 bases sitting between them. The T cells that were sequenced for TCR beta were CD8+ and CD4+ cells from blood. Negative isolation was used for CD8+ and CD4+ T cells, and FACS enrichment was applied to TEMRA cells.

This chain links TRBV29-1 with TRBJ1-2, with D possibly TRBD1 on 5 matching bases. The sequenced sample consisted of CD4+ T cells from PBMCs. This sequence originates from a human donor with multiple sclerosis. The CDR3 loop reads CSVGETASYGYTF. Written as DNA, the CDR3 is TGCAGCGTCGGAGAGACAGCGTCCTATGGCTACACCTTC. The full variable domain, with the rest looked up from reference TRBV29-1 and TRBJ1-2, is SAVISQKPSRDICQRGTSLTIQCQVDSQVTMMFWYRQQPGQSLTLIATANQGSEATYESGFVIDKFPISRPNLTFSTLTVSNMSPEDSSIYLCSVGETASYGYTFGSGTRLTVV.